The TCR beta chain described here comes from a study of blood T cells in healthy people across ages. The CDR3 sequence is 12 residues long. CDR1 MDHEN and CDR2 SYDVKM come from the germline V gene. V shed 2 bases and J shed 5 bases, with 6 bases lying between them. Combining a sample-barcoded 5' primer with a J-beta primer mix, a second PCR ran for 7 to 11 cycles. TCRdb used MiXCR to reprocess the 5' RACE reads, holding one entry per CDR3 protein. The data contain about 730,000 distinct CDR3 sequences, about 42% of them singletons. The receptor's source is a woman aged 55 to 70 in good health. The J gene is TRBJ2-5, the V gene TRBV28; unclear D gene. What was sequenced was blood. This CDR3 is CASSLRVETQYF. The DNA for the CDR3 is TGTGCCAGCAGTTTACGTGTGGAGACCCAGTACTTC. Full variable domain (outside the CDR3, taken from reference TRBV28 and TRBJ2-5): DVKVTQSSRYLVKRTGEKVFLECVQDMDHENMFWYRQDPGLGLRLIYFSYDVKMKEKGDIPEGYSVSREKKERFSLILESASTNQTSMYLCASSLRVETQYFGPGTRLLVL.